These 14 T cell receptor beta chains share one sample of origin, sequenced in a study of cytomegalovirus exposure and HLA in healthy donors. The study ran its PCR with 60 Vbeta and 13 Jbeta primers. The method was immunoSEQ multiplex PCR; TCRdb's version includes in-frame clones alone and lacks a portion of them. The sample contains some 130,000 clones, approximately 79% of which appear only once. The sample was PBMCs. The receptors originated from a man aged 35-49 years in good health and CMV-seropositive.

J is TRBJ1-2 and V is TRBV23-1; D remains unclear. TRBV23-1 is sorted into the ORF group, with uncertain function. V lost 5 bases, J lost 8 bases, and 15 bases lay in between. The CDR3 contains 13 residues. CDR3 loop: CASSFSDLQGYTF. Here the CDR3 DNA reads TGCGCCAGCAGTTTCTCAGACTTACAAGGCTACACCTTC.

The chain links TRBV6-1 to TRBJ1-2, with 8 bases matching TRBD1. Looked up from germline, CDR1 is MNHNS and CDR2 is SASEGT. V lost 4 bases, J lost 11 bases, and 9 bases stayed unmatched. The CDR3 is made up of 13 amino acids. CDR3 amino acids: CASSVQGAPPYTF. The CDR3 DNA reads TGTGCCAGCAGTGTCCAGGGGGCCCCACCTTACACCTTC.

The J gene is TRBJ1-5, the V gene TRBV5-8; perhaps TRBD1 as D (5 bases). This CDR3 is 16 amino acids long. CDR1 is SGHTS and CDR2 is YDEGEE in the germline V gene. The V gene lost 4 bases and the J gene lost 0 bases, with 14 bases spanning the gap. The CDR3 DNA reads TGTGCCAGCAGCGGGGGGTGGGGGTATAGCAATCAGCCCCAGCATTTT. It codes for CASSGGWGYSNQPQHF.

The V gene is TRBV2, the J gene TRBJ2-5; D is perhaps TRBD1 (6 bases). Germline CDR1 reads SNHLY; CDR2 reads FYNNEI. V dropped 11 bases and J dropped 1 base, with 14 bases sitting between them. The CDR3 sequence is 13 residues long. The CDR3 DNA reads TGTGCCGGCCGATGGGACATCCAAGAGACCCAGTACTTC. Its protein product is CAGRWDIQETQYF.

In this sample, this clone turned up once. CDR3 region: CASSGGLLNTEAFF. The CDR3 DNA reads as TGCGCCAGCAGCGGGGGACTGCTGAACACTGAAGCTTTCTTT. The chain joins TRBV5-1 to TRBJ1-1; tentative D call: TRBD1 (5 bases). CDR3 length: 14 amino acids. Deletions cut 4 bases from V and 0 bases from J, with 10 bases between. Per germline, CDR1 SGHRS and CDR2 YFSETQ.

This chain links TRBV27 with TRBJ2-7, with 9 bases lining up with TRBD2. Per the germline V gene, CDR1 is MNHEY and CDR2 is SMNVEV (reference sequence). The CDR3 consists of 15 residues. The V segment lost 1 base and the J segment 1 base; nucleotides outside the gene matches: 2. Written as DNA, the CDR3 is TGTGCCAGCAGTTTATTTAGCGGGGGATCCTACGAGCAGTACTTC. This translates into CASSLFSGGSYEQYF.

The chain couples TRBV5-4 to TRBJ2-5, with 9 bases aligning to TRBD1. The assigned J gene may be wrong: the sequence end matches TRBJ2-7 better. Germline V gene lookup returns CDR1 SGHNT and CDR2 YYREEE (reference sequence). The length of the CDR3 is 15 residues. CDR3 amino acids: CASSFGQGPSYEQYF. CDR3 coding DNA: TGTGCCAGCAGCTTCGGACAGGGGCCCTCCTACGAGCAGTACTTC.

The CDR3 DNA sequence: TGTGCCAGCAGCCAGACACGAGAGACCCAGTACTTC. It specifies CASSQTRETQYF. V gene TRBV6-5 combines with J gene TRBJ2-5; D remains ambiguous. The germline V gene encodes CDR1 MNHEY and CDR2 SVGAGI. The CDR3 is 12 amino acids. V was clipped by 6 bases and J by 4 bases, with 9 bases between them.

The V gene is TRBV2, the J gene TRBJ2-3; 15 bases are a match to TRBD2. The trim removed 5 bases at V and 6 bases at J, leaving 6 bases unmatched. The CDR3 contains 16 residues. Germline loops: CDR1 SNHLY, CDR2 FYNNEI. The CDR3 here is CASSLGLAGGPDTQYF. For the CDR3, the DNA is TGTGCCAGCAGTCTCGGACTAGCGGGAGGGCCGGATACGCAGTATTTT. Together with reference TRBV2 and TRBJ2-3, the CDR3 gives the full variable domain: EPEVTQTPSHQVTQMGQEVILRCVPISNHLYFYWYRQILGQKVEFLVSFYNNEISEKSEIFDDQFSVERPDGSNFTLKIRSTKLEDSAMYFCASSLGLAGGPDTQYFGPGTRLTVL.

This CDR3 reads CASSQHAGQTSYEQYF. The CDR3 bases are TGTGCCAGCAGCCAACACGCGGGACAGACCTCCTACGAGCAGTACTTC. The chain has TRBV4-2 and TRBJ2-7, with a possible D match to TRBD1 (7 bases). Germline CDR1 LGHNA, CDR2 YNFKEQ. CDR3 length: 16 amino acids. Trimming removed 2 bases from V and 0 bases from J, with 14 bases in between.

The chain has TRBV10-3 and TRBJ2-3, with TRBD2 matching over 7 bases. Germline-derived CDR1 and CDR2 are ENHRY and SYGVKD. The CDR3 covers 16 residues. V dropped 1 base and J dropped 2; count of bases not matched to a gene: 6. CDR3 sequence: CAISELVLAFTDTQYF. CDR3 coding DNA: TGTGCCATCAGTGAGTTGGTACTAGCGTTCACAGATACGCAGTATTTT.

This clone was counted once. The rearrangement joins TRBV7-8 to TRBJ2-3, with 10 bases that match TRBD2. Germline CDR1 reads SGHVS; CDR2 reads FQNEAQ. V gave up 1 base and J gave up 2 bases; unmatched junction bases: 6. The CDR3 spans 17 residues. CDR3 bases: TGTGCCAGCAGCTTAGAGGGACTAGCGTGGTCCACAGATACGCAGTATTTT. It codes for CASSLEGLAWSTDTQYF.

V is TRBV2 and J is TRBJ2-7; 15 bases line up with TRBD2. This CDR3 contains 16 residues. V gave up 6 bases and J gave up 5 bases; unmatched junction bases: 8. Germline V gives CDR1 SNHLY, CDR2 FYNNEI. The CDR3 region is CASRSGLAGGENEQYF. CDR3 bases: TGTGCCAGCAGATCGGGACTAGCGGGAGGTGAAAACGAGCAGTACTTC.

The CDR3 DNA follows: TGTGCCAGCTCGGGGTTCTCTGGGGCCAACGTCCTGACTTTC. It is translated as CASSGFSGANVLTF. This chain uses TRBV4-2 with TRBJ2-6; TRBD2 is a possible D gene (5 bases). V was pared by 8 bases and J by 0 bases, with 8 bases between. The CDR3 sequence is 14 residues long. The V gene's germline CDR1 is LGHNA and CDR2 YNFKEQ.